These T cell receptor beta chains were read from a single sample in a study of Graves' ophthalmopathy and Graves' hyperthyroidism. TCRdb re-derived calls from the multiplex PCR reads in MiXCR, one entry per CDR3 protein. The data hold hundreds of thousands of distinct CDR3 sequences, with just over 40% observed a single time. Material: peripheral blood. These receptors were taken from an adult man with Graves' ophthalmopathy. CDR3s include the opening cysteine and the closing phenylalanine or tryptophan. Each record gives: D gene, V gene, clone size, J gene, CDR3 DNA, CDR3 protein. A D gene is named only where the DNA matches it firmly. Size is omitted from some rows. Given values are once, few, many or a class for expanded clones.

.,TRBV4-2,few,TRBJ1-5,TGTGCCAGCAGCCAAGACTGGGACGTTGGTCAGCCCCAGCATTTT,CASSQDWDVGQPQHF
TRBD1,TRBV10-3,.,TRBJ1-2,TGTGCCAGCAGTTACTGGACAGGGGCTGGCTACACCTTC,CASSYWTGAGYTF
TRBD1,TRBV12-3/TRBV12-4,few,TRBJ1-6,TGTGCCAGCAGTTCACCGGGACAGGGTAATTCACCCCTCCACTTT,CASSSPGQGNSPLHF
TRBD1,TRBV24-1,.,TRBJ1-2,TGTGCCACCAGTGAATATGGGACAGGGGTGGTAGGCTACACCTTC,CATSEYGTGVVGYTF
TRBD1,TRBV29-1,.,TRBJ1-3,TGCAGCGTTGATCAGGGGGGGAACACCATATATTTT,CSVDQGGNTIYF
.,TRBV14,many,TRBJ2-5,TGTGCCAGCAGCCCGCGGGTTAACAGCGAAGAGACCCAGTACTTC,CASSPRVNSEETQYF
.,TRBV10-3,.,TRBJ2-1,TGTGCCACGAGGACCTCACCAGGAGTGCATGAGCAGTTCTTC,CATRTSPGVHEQFF
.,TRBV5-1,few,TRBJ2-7,TGCGCCAGCAGCCCCGGAGGGGAACCCTTCATCCACGAGCAGTACTTC,CASSPGGEPFIHEQYF
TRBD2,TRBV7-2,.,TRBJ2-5,TGCGCCAGCAGATCCGGGACTAGCGGGGCGCGGGAGACCCAGTACTTC,CASRSGTSGARETQYF
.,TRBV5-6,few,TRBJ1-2,TGTGCCAGCAGCTTACCAGGCCCCCACAACTATGGCTACACCTTC,CASSLPGPHNYGYTF
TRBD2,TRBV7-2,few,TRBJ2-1,TGTGCCAGCAGCCCCCCCGGGACTAGCAGCAATGAGCAGTTCTTC,CASSPPGTSSNEQFF
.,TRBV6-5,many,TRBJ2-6,TGTGCCAGCCGCCCCGGGCCACCTAACTCTGGGGCCAACGTCCTGACTTTC,CASRPGPPNSGANVLTF
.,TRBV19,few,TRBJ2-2,TGTGCCAGTACGAAAATGCGAATGAACACCGGGGAGCTGTTTTTT,CASTKMRMNTGELFF
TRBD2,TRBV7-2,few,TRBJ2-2,TGTGCCAGCAGTTCCGGACTAGCGTCCGGGGAGCTGTTTTTT,CASSSGLASGELFF
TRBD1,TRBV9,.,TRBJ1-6,TGTGCCAGCAGCCAAGGGGGGACAGGGAGAAGGCGTTCACCCCTCCACTTT,CASSQGGTGRRRSPLHF
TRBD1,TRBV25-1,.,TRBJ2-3,TGTGCCAGCAGTGCAAACAGGGGGCGCGGGACGACAGATACGCAGTATTTT,CASSANRGRGTTDTQYF
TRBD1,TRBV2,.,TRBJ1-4,TGTGCCAGCAGTTCGTACCGGGACAGCACAACTAATGAAAAACTGTTTTTT,CASSSYRDSTTNEKLFF
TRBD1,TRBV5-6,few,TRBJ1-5,TGTGCCAGCACCAAAGGACAGGGGGCTCAGCCCCAGCATTTT,CASTKGQGAQPQHF
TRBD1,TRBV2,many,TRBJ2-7,TGTGCCAGCAGTGAAGCGAGGACAGGGGGCGGTTACGAGCAGTACTTC,CASSEARTGGGYEQYF
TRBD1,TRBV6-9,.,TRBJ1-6,TGTGCCAGCAGTAGCCGACAGGGTGATAATTCACCCCTCCACTTT,CASSSRQGDNSPLHF
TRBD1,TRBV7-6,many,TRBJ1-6,TGTGCCAGCAGCCCAGGACAGGGAAGTAATTCACCCCTCCACTTT,CASSPGQGSNSPLHF
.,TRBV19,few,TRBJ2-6,TGTGCCAGTAGTAGAGGGGCTTCGGGGGGACAGCGATGGTCTGGGGCCAACGTCCTGACTTTC,CASSRGASGGQRWSGANVLTF
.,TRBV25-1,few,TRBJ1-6,TGTGCCAGCTACACAGGCTCCTATAATTCACCCCTCCACTTT,CASYTGSYNSPLHF
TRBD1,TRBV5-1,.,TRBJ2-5,TGTGCCAGCAGCGTATCCCCAGGGGGTGAGACCCAGTACTTC,CASSVSPGGETQYF
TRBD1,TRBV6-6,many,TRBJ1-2,TGTGCCAGCAGCTTCGGGACAGGGGGCAACTATGGCTACACCTTC,CASSFGTGGNYGYTF
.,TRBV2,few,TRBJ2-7,TGTGCCAGCAGCCCGCAAGAGTTCTACGAGCAGTACTTC,CASSPQEFYEQYF
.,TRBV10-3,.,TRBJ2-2,TGTGCCAGCAGTTACACGAGCAGGGGGAGGTCGGTGAACACCGGGGAGCTGTTTTTT,CASSYTSRGRSVNTGELFF